The 11 T cell receptor beta chains presented below share a single source sample, sequenced in a study of technical replicates of blood from several donors. Generated by immunoSEQ multiplex PCR, the TCRdb table keeps only in-frame clones and is missing some. The sample has about 59,000 clones; just over 90% are singletons. Sample: PBMCs. The receptors were sampled from a human donor in good health. Some clones in this sample may be carry-over from other donors' samples.

The chain joins TRBV2 to TRBJ2-5; 7 bases agree with TRBD2. This CDR3 comprises 12 residues. V shed 6 bases and J 7 bases; nucleotides not matched to a gene: 5. Per the germline V gene, CDR1 is SNHLY and CDR2 is FYNNEI. The CDR3 DNA reads as TGTGCCAGCAGCCCCGCGGGGGTGACCCAGTACTTC. This translates into CASSPAGVTQYF.

V gene TRBV7-3 combines with J gene TRBJ2-5; a weak D match, TRBD1 (5 bases). Germline lookup yields CDR1 SGHTA and CDR2 FQGTGA. This CDR3 has 14 amino acids. The V gene lost 2 bases and the J gene lost 2 bases, with 9 bases spanning the gap. CDR3 DNA: TGTGCCAGCAGCTTACAGGGTGGGCAAGAGACCCAGTACTTC. Protein sequence: CASSLQGGQETQYF. Combining the CDR3 with reference TRBV7-3 and TRBJ2-5 gives the whole variable domain GAGVSQTPSNKVTEKGKYVELRCDPISGHTALYWYRQSLGQGPEFLIYFQGTGAADDSGLPNDRFFAVRPEGSVSTLKIQRTERGDSAVYLCASSLQGGQETQYFGPGTRLLVL.

The chain has TRBV11-2 and TRBJ1-5, with D unclear. V was pared by 5 bases and J by 6 bases, with 11 bases between. There are 13 residues in the CDR3. Germline V gene data show CDR1 as SGHAT and CDR2 as FQNNGV. The chain's CDR3 is CASSPTLSQPQHF. The CDR3, as DNA: TGTGCCAGCAGCCCGACTCTTAGTCAGCCCCAGCATTTT.

The rearrangement joins TRBV18 to TRBJ1-4; tentative D call: TRBD1 (5 bases). Trimming shortened V by 4 bases and J by 5 bases, and 11 bases separated the two germline ends. Germline CDR1 is KGHSH and CDR2 is LQKENI. The CDR3 sequence is 14 residues long. The CDR3 DNA follows: TGTGCCAGCTCACAGACAGCCTACAATGAAAAACTGTTTTTT. This translates into CASSQTAYNEKLFF.

The chain combines TRBV4-1 with TRBJ2-7; possibly TRBD2 for D (5 bases). CDR1 and CDR2 (germline): MGHRA, YSYEKL. V was cut by 3 bases and J by 3 bases, with 15 bases left in between. This CDR3 has 15 residues. CDR3 sequence: CASSHPDRRGYEQYF. CDR3 nucleotides: TGCGCCAGCAGCCACCCGGACCGTCGGGGCTACGAGCAGTACTTC.

The chain employs TRBV6-5 and TRBJ2-3, with D maybe TRBD2 (6 bases). V was shortened by 5 bases and J by 4 bases, with 16 bases between the two germline ends. CDR3 size: 15 residues. Germline V CDR1 and CDR2: MNHEY, SVGAGI. In nucleotides, the CDR3 is TGTGCCAGCAGTCCCGTCGGGGGTCGGGCAGATACGCAGTATTTT. This sequence encodes CASSPVGGRADTQYF.

This chain uses TRBV6-6 with TRBJ2-7; TRBD2 might be the D (6 bases). V was shortened by 5 bases and J by 0 bases, with 11 bases between the two germline ends. CDR3 length: 14 residues. The germline CDR1 and CDR2 sequences are MNHNY and SVGAGI (reference sequence). The CDR3 DNA reads as TGTGCCAGCAGTACGGACGGGAGCTCCTACGAGCAGTACTTC. Protein: CASSTDGSSYEQYF.

V gene TRBV7-6 combines with J gene TRBJ2-1, with D perhaps matching TRBD1 (5 bases). Germline V lookup: CDR1 SGHVS, CDR2 FNYEAQ. The V gene lost 0 bases and the J gene lost 1 base, with 10 bases spanning the gap. The length of the CDR3 is 16 residues. CDR3 bases: TGTGCCAGCAGCTTAGCGCAGGGTCTGTCCTACAATGAGCAGTTCTTC. Its translation: CASSLAQGLSYNEQFF. The complete variable domain, with remaining parts taken from reference TRBV7-6 and TRBJ2-1, reads GAGVSQSPRYKVTKRGQDVALRCDPISGHVSLYWYRQALGQGPEFLTYFNYEAQQDKSGLPNDRFSAERPEGSISTLTIQRTEQRDSAMYRCASSLAQGLSYNEQFFGPGTRLTVL.

This sequence joins TRBV21-1 and TRBJ1-4; the listed D gene, TRBD1, was not tested against the DNA. TRBV21-1 is marked as a pseudogene. The CDR3 loop spans 15 amino acids. As DNA, the CDR3 is TGTGCCAGCAGCAACTACAGGGTACTGGGGGAAAAACTGTTTTTT. Its protein is CASSNYRVLGEKLFF.

The chain carries TRBV5-1 and TRBJ2-1, with 9 positions matching TRBD2. Unmatched junction bases numbered 10, after V lost 7 bases and J lost 5 bases. The V gene's germline CDR1 is SGHRS and CDR2 YFSETQ. CDR3 size: 15 residues. The CDR3: CASRWYLAGNNEQFF. CDR3 in DNA: TGCGCCAGCCGATGGTACCTAGCGGGGAACAATGAGCAGTTCTTC.

This chain uses TRBV10-2 with TRBJ2-7; D remains unclear. The germline V and J ends were trimmed by 6 bases and 5 bases, with 11 bases remaining between them. The germline gives CDR1 WSHSY, CDR2 SAAADI. The CDR3 has 12 residues. The CDR3 is CASSFSVDEQYF. The CDR3 region has the DNA TGCGCCAGCAGCTTCTCCGTAGACGAGCAGTACTTC.